Shown below are 15 T cell receptor beta chains from a single sample sequenced in a study of early T cells in non-severe SARS-CoV-2 infection (dated by TCRdb to 2020 to 2023). The receptor library was made with 5' RACE. Sequencer: NextSeq 500. TCRdb reprocessed the public reads (quality trimming at Q25 with fastp, clone calling with MiXCR) and kept in-frame beta chains. Each entry merges the rows of one CDR3 protein and shows their most common DNA and genes. The sample table lists over 50,000 distinct CDR3 sequences, over 7% of them with a count of one. The ten largest make up around 9.4% of the sample. The sequenced sample consisted of whole blood. Receptor source: an adult who was a healthcare worker with PCR-confirmed SARS-CoV-2 infection or an uninfected control (not recorded which).

V and J are TRBV11-3 and TRBJ2-3; tentatively, D is TRBD1 or TRBD2 (5 bases each). Trimming left V 3 bases short and J 8 bases short, with 9 bases between. The CDR3 totals 12 residues. Germline V gives CDR1 SGHNT, CDR2 YENEEA. DNA of the CDR3: TGTGCCAGCAGCTTGTATGGGGGTACGCAGTATTTT. Protein: CASSLYGGTQYF.

This clonotype was found a few times. V and J are TRBV5-1 and TRBJ1-6; TRBD1 is a possible D gene (6 bases). Germline CDR1 is SGHRS and CDR2 is YFSETQ. The CDR3 has 18 residues. V dropped 0 bases and J dropped 0 bases, with 13 bases sitting between them. Here the CDR3 DNA reads TGCGCCAGCAGCTTGGAGGGGGGGAAGAGCTCCTATAATTCACCCCTCCACTTT. Encoded protein: CASSLEGGKSSYNSPLHF.

Only one count was recorded for this clonotype. This chain joins TRBV29-1 and TRBJ2-2; TRBD1 might be the D (6 bases). The CDR3 is made up of 13 amino acids. CDR1 is SQVTM, CDR2 ANQGSEA, per germline. V lost 4 bases to trimming and J lost 5 bases, with 11 bases between them. CDR3 sequence reads: CSVAQGGTGELFF. The CDR3, as DNA: TGCAGCGTTGCACAGGGTGGGACCGGGGAGCTGTTTTTT.

This clonotype has ten or more counts. J is TRBJ1-2 and V is TRBV27, with unresolved D. Deletions cut 2 bases from V and 5 bases from J, with 9 bases between. The CDR3 spans 13 residues. Germline-derived CDR1 and CDR2 are MNHEY and SMNVEV (reference sequence). For the CDR3, the DNA is TGTGCCAGCAGTTTAGGGCCGCCATATGGCTACACCTTC. Translating it yields CASSLGPPYGYTF.

V usage is TRBV6-1 and J usage is TRBJ2-2; a weak D match, TRBD1 (6 bases). Trimming removed 8 bases at V and 6 bases at J, with 19 bases between. Germline V gene data show CDR1 as MNHNS and CDR2 as SASEGT. The CDR3 is 15 amino acids. CDR3 sequence (DNA): TGTGCCAGCGAAATGTTACAGGGTTTTGCCGGGGAGCTGTTTTTT. Translation: CASEMLQGFAGELFF.

The chain has TRBV6-4 and TRBJ1-1; D unresolved. Deletions cut 10 bases from V and 2 bases from J, with 17 bases between. The CDR3 totals 14 residues. Germline CDR1 and CDR2: MRHNA and SNTAGT. CDR3 residues: CATRNAVNNTEAFF. In nucleotides, the CDR3 is TGTGCCACCCGCAACGCCGTCAACAACACTGAAGCTTTCTTT.

This clonotype appeared many times. The V gene is TRBV7-3, the J gene TRBJ2-5, with 7 bases fitting TRBD1. The CDR3 extends over 15 amino acids. The junction had 10 bases not matched to a gene; V was cut back by 4 bases and J by 5 bases. Germline CDR1 SGHTA, CDR2 FQGTGA. The CDR3 bases are TGTGCCAGCAGCTCCTCGGGACAGCTTAAGGAGACCCAGTACTTC. This codes for CASSSSGQLKETQYF.

The CDR3 loop reads CASSQTSGRANEQFF. CDR3 bases: TGTGCCAGCAGCCAAACTAGCGGGAGGGCGAATGAGCAGTTCTTC. This chain links TRBV28 with TRBJ2-1; 13 nucleotides agree with TRBD2. V shed 6 bases, J shed 7 bases, and the junction held 6 bases outside the gene matches. In germline, CDR1 is MDHEN, CDR2 SYDVKM. This CDR3 has 15 residues. Full variable domain (rest looked up from reference TRBV28 and TRBJ2-1): DVKVTQSSRYLVKRTGEKVFLECVQDMDHENMFWYRQDPGLGLRLIYFSYDVKMKEKGDIPEGYSVSREKKERFSLILESASTNQTSMYLCASSQTSGRANEQFFGPGTRLTVL.

The genes are TRBV12-3 or TRBV12-4 and TRBJ2-1, with D possibly matching TRBD2 (6 bases). The CDR3 contains 13 residues. V lost 8 bases, J lost 7 bases, and 15 bases lay in between. The CDR3 DNA reads TGTGCCAGCCACCTGGCTCGGGGGAATGAGCAGTTCTTC. It specifies CASHLARGNEQFF.

This clonotype was recorded a few times. The chain links TRBV4-2 to TRBJ2-3, with D possibly being TRBD1 or TRBD2 (5 bases each). V lost 0 bases and J lost 3, with 19 bases in between. The CDR3 has 18 residues. Germline-derived CDR1 and CDR2 are LGHNA and YNFKEQ. The CDR3 is CASSQDGITGTKTDTQYF. The CDR3 nucleotides are TGTGCCAGCAGCCAAGATGGGATAACGGGGACCAAGACAGATACGCAGTATTTT.

In its sample, this clonotype is medium-sized. CDR3 amino acids: CSARSDRGHTF. CDR3 in DNA: TGCAGTGCTAGATCCGACAGGGGCCACACCTTC. The chain links TRBV20-1 to TRBJ1-2, with 8 bases identical to TRBD1. This CDR3 contains 11 residues. V lost 2 bases, J lost 12 bases, and 5 bases stayed unmatched. CDR1 DFQATT and CDR2 SNEGSKA come from the germline V gene (reference sequence).

This clonotype has a handful of counts. J is TRBJ2-3 and V is TRBV6-2 or TRBV6-3; D gene ambiguous. In germline, CDR1 is MNHEY, CDR2 SVGEGT. Trimming removed 5 bases at V and 4 bases at J, with 7 bases between. CDR3 length equals 12 residues. For the CDR3, the DNA is TGTGCCAGCAGTCAGCTCTCAGATACGCAGTATTTT. Protein sequence: CASSQLSDTQYF.

In this sample, this clonotype turned up many times. The V and J genes are TRBV3-1 and TRBJ1-1; D uncertain. Germline CDR1 and CDR2: LGHDT and YNNKEL (reference sequence). The ends were cut back, 2 bases at V and 6 bases at J, with 13 bases in the middle. The CDR3 covers 14 residues. The CDR3 region has the DNA TGTGCCAGCAGCCAAAAAGGGCGGAGTCCTGAAGCTTTCTTT. This encodes CASSQKGRSPEAFF.

This clonotype has at least ten counts. The J gene is TRBJ1-6, the V gene TRBV6-5; maybe TRBD1 (6 bases). V was cut by 7 bases and J by 0 bases, with 10 bases left in between. The germline V gene has CDR1 MNHEY and CDR2 SVGAGI. The CDR3 has 15 amino acids. The CDR3 bases are TGTGCCAGCAAGAGGGGGAGCTCCTATAATTCACCCCTCCACTTT. Translation gives CASKRGSSYNSPLHF.

This clonotype has ten or more counts. The chain recombines TRBV7-2 with TRBJ1-1; TRBD1 matches 7 bases. From germline, CDR1 is SGHTA and CDR2 FQGNSA. The length of the CDR3 is 17 residues. V shed 6 bases, J shed 1 base, and the junction held 14 bases outside the gene matches. CDR3 sequence reads: CASRPPGQPGSNTEAFF. For the CDR3, the DNA is TGTGCCAGCAGACCCCCGGGACAGCCTGGATCGAACACTGAAGCTTTCTTT.